Listed here is a single T cell receptor beta chain. Its antigen is as yet unknown. Trimming took off 8 bases at V and 6 bases at J, with 13 bases between the two ends. Germline V CDR1 and CDR2: SQVTM, ANQGSEA. This CDR3 contains 11 residues. The data were produced by immunoSEQ multiplex PCR, yet TCRdb's version contains in-frame clones alone and is incomplete. The table has some 130,000 clones, 75% to 95% seen once; the top ten hold 6.9%. The data are from a study of T cell responses to AZD1222 COVID-19 vaccine. For the study at large: Samples with a second dose at about 4 or about 12 weeks were pooled together.

Regarding the study as a whole: Spike-specific TCR breadth rose after two AZD1222 doses, and depth rose as well.

The TCR originated in an adult in good health. This chain connects TRBV29-1 to TRBJ1-2; tentative D call: TRBD1 (5 bases). Sequences were derived from peripheral blood, sampled on day 0 of AZD1222 vaccination. DNA of the CDR3: TGCAGCACGGGGGGTGGAGATGGCTACACCTTC. This codes for CSTGGGDGYTF.